The clone carrying this TCR beta chain was seen repeatedly, ten times or more. What it binds is not known. The sample originates from a study of metastatic and nonmetastatic thyroid tumors. Study as a whole: Where malignant and benign thyroid patients were concerned, repertoires were compared across blood and tumor or nodule tissue.

Findings of the study overall: A significant increase in TCR beta diversity was reportedly seen in malignant thyroid tumors relative to benign nodules, in blood and tumor.

Not a single patient had been given any form of treatment at any point before undergoing thyroid surgery. Authors' processing steps: Across clinicopathological groups, CDR3 differences served as the basis for building a distant-metastasis classifier for papillary thyroid cancer. Using MiXCR, TCRdb reanalyzed the PCR reads. The V and J calls, along with clone size, are taken from TCRdb and not from the paper's own processing. The sample lists roughly 24,000 clones; over 20% were seen once. In germline, CDR1 is MNHNS, CDR2 SASEGT. The CDR3 is 16 amino acids. Trimming left V 8 bases short and J 7 bases short, with 24 bases between.

This clonotype was obtained from a male donor with papillary thyroid cancer or a benign thyroid nodule (not recorded which). Some clones in this sample may be carry-over from other donors' samples. V gene TRBV6-1 combines with J gene TRBJ2-1; perhaps TRBD2 as D (7 bases). Sequenced: blood. The CDR3, as DNA: TGTGCCAGCGGGGGGGCAGGAGGACTAGAGGCAAATGAGCAGTTCTTC. Translating it yields CASGGAGGLEANEQFF.